Below are 10 T cell receptor beta chains sequenced from a single sample in a study of blood T cell repertoires in COVID-19. Method: immunoSEQ multiplex PCR; TCRdb's copy keeps in-frame clones and lacks some. The sample holds about 260,000 clones, 80% to 90% seen once. Sequencing input: peripheral blood. These receptors all come from a woman aged 40 to 49 with acute or convalescent COVID-19.

The chain is built from TRBV2 and TRBJ1-5, with TRBD1 matching 9 bases. There are 14 residues in the CDR3. In germline, CDR1 is SNHLY, CDR2 FYNNEI. The V and J ends lost 6 bases and 5 bases, in that order; junction bases with no gene match: 5. In DNA, the CDR3 is TGTGCCAGCAGGTGGGGACAGGGAGATCAGCCCCAGCATTTT. It specifies CASRWGQGDQPQHF.

The rearrangement uses TRBV14 and TRBJ1-1; the match to TRBD1 covers 11 bases. Germline V CDR1 and CDR2: SGHDN, FVKESK. V lost 1 base to trimming and J lost 1 base; unmatched junction nucleotides: 11. The CDR3 length is 19 residues. The CDR3 is CASSQGRTGGFRRNTEAFF. The CDR3, as DNA: TGTGCCAGCAGCCAAGGGCGGACAGGGGGCTTCCGGCGGAACACTGAAGCTTTCTTT.

The V gene is TRBV27, the J gene TRBJ1-6; tentative D call: TRBD1 (5 bases). Germline V gene lookup returns CDR1 MNHEY and CDR2 SMNVEV (reference sequence). The CDR3 length is 15 residues. V was clipped by 3 bases and J by 14 bases, with 20 bases between them. The CDR3 loop reads CASSLEFPGTPTLHF. In DNA form, the CDR3 reads TGTGCCAGCAGTTTGGAATTTCCCGGGACTCCGACCCTCCACTTT.

The J gene is TRBJ1-1, the V gene TRBV5-1; no definite D call. From germline, CDR1 is SGHRS and CDR2 YFSETQ. V dropped 1 base and J dropped 5 bases, with 12 bases sitting between them. CDR3 length: 14 residues. CDR3: CASSLTERGTEAFF. The CDR3 region has the DNA TGCGCCAGCAGCTTGACAGAAAGAGGGACTGAAGCTTTCTTT.

The rearrangement uses TRBV10-3 and TRBJ2-5; a possible D gene is TRBD2 (5 bases). The CDR3 runs to 14 residues. Germline CDR1 ENHRY, CDR2 SYGVKD. V dropped 4 bases and J dropped 1 base, with 10 bases sitting between them. Here the CDR3 DNA reads TGTGCCATCAGTGGTCGGGATTCCCAAGAGACCCAGTACTTC. Encoded protein: CAISGRDSQETQYF.

This clone was found once. CDR3 DNA: TGTGCCATCAGTGCACGCCTCCGGGACAGCGATGGCTACACCTTC. Residues: CAISARLRDSDGYTF. The gene calls are TRBV10-3 and TRBJ1-2; 7 bases are a match to TRBD1. CDR1 and CDR2 from the germline V gene are ENHRY and SYGVKD. The ends lost 4 bases at V and 6 bases at J; junction bases unmatched: 11. The length of the CDR3 is 15 residues.

V usage is TRBV14 and J usage is TRBJ1-6; D possibly corresponds to TRBD1 (5 bases). Trimming took 1 base from V and 8 from J, leaving 12 bases between them. Germline values: CDR1 SGHDN, CDR2 FVKESK. CDR3 size: 15 residues. CDR3 nucleotide sequence: TGTGCCAGCAGCCAAGTGCAGGGATGGTATTCACCCCTCCACTTT. Translating gives CASSQVQGWYSPLHF.

The rearrangement uses TRBV27 and TRBJ1-2; tentatively, D is TRBD1 (5 bases). Germline V lookup: CDR1 MNHEY, CDR2 SMNVEV (reference sequence). The CDR3 covers 12 residues. V lost 5 bases to trimming and J lost 8 bases, with 12 bases between them. CDR3 in DNA: TGTGCCAGCAGTATCGCGGGGGTCGGCTACACCTTC. This sequence encodes CASSIAGVGYTF.

This chain links TRBV19 with TRBJ1-2; 7 bases align to TRBD1. The germline gives CDR1 LNHDA, CDR2 SQIVND (reference sequence). The CDR3 runs to 14 residues. The ends lost 6 bases at V and 4 bases at J; junction bases unmatched: 8. The CDR3 DNA reads TGTGCCAGTAGCTCGACAGGGCTTGGCTATGGCTACACCTTC. Its protein product is CASSSTGLGYGYTF.

The chain joins TRBV27 to TRBJ1-4; D not certain. This CDR3 contains 13 residues. Trimming took 3 bases from V and 8 from J, leaving 10 bases between them. Looked up from germline, CDR1 is MNHEY and CDR2 is SMNVEV (reference sequence). The CDR3 DNA reads as TGTGCCAGCAGTTTCGGTATGGGCGAAAAACTGTTTTTT. Translation gives CASSFGMGEKLFF.